This T cell receptor beta chain derives from a study of control samples from healthy donors and cancer patients. Clones were sequenced by immunoSEQ multiplex PCR, and TCRdb holds only the in-frame ones, with some missing. The table lists 80,000 or so clones, 92% of them singletons, with 4.5% to 7.5% in the top ten. There are 15 residues in the CDR3. With 3 bases removed from V and 3 bases from J, the gap between germline ends came to 11 bases. Germline V gene data show CDR1 as LNHDA and CDR2 as SQIVND (reference sequence). The receptor was isolated from a woman aged 55-69 years in good health. Material: blood. The chain links TRBV19 to TRBJ1-4; D unclear. The CDR3 DNA is TGTGCCAGTAGTATTCGAGTGGGTCCTAATGAAAAACTGTTTTTT. Residues: CASSIRVGPNEKLFF. The full variable domain, rest sourced from reference TRBV19 and TRBJ1-4, is DGGITQSPKYLFRKEGQNVTLSCEQNLNHDAMYWYRQDPGQGLRLIYYSQIVNDFQKGDIAEGYSVSREKKESFPLTVTSAQKNPTAFYLCASSIRVGPNEKLFFGSGTQLSVL.